This T cell receptor (beta chain) was obtained from a study of regulatory T cells in long-lasting Graves disease. Germline V lookup: CDR1 MNHEY, CDR2 SVGAGI. Trimming took off 2 bases at V and 6 bases at J, with 11 bases between the two ends. There are 14 residues in the CDR3. Arm-PCR of CDR3 regions and iRepertoire HTBI primers were used to build TCR beta libraries. TCRdb re-called the multiplex PCR reads with MiXCR, one entry per CDR3 protein. Of just over 600,000 distinct CDR3 sequences detected, 16% appear once; the ten largest clones hold 18%. This clonotype was picked up many times. Its specificity is not known. Time point here: newly diagnosed GD, antithyroid drugs for less than 3 months. Extracted RNA from PBMCs served as the source of the TCR library. Diagnoses of Graves' disease were made by American Thyroid Association guidelines. In Xi'an, China, an endocrinology department was the source of patients.

General study results and limits: Persistent Graves' patients had lower TCR diversity than newly diagnosed ones.

A further study also used this sample, focusing on T cells in Graves' hyperthyroidism and ophthalmopathy. This second study says: Most expanded thyroid clonotypes above 0.001 also appeared in blood.

V is TRBV6-5 and J is TRBJ1-5; D remains unclear. The receptor's source is a woman between 25 and 40 years old with Graves disease. The sequences come from peripheral blood mononuclear cells (PBMCs), collected at new diagnosis, from a patient treated with antithyroid drugs. This CDR3 is CASSYVPSGQPQHF. CDR3 nucleotides: TGTGCCAGCAGTTACGTCCCGTCGGGTCAGCCCCAGCATTTT.